Listed here are 24 T cell receptor beta chains from one sample, sequenced in a study of T cells in Graves' hyperthyroidism and ophthalmopathy. RNA transcripts served as the template for amplifying TCR beta CDR3 regions. The TCR CDR3 first-round RT-PCR relied on the HTBI primer set. MiXCR, run by TCRdb on the multiplex PCR reads, gives a single entry per CDR3 protein. The table shows around 260,000 distinct CDR3 sequences, with 25% occurring only once. The material sequenced was blood. The receptor set was obtained from a man aged 35 to 55 with Graves' hyperthyroidism that later progressed to Graves' ophthalmopathy.

V usage is TRBV24-1 and J usage is TRBJ2-7; TRBD2 is a possible D gene (5 bases). V lost 5 bases, J lost 3 bases, and 16 bases lay in between. In germline, CDR1 is KGHDR, CDR2 SFDVKD. This CDR3 is 15 amino acids long. The CDR3 DNA sequence: TGTGCCACCAGTGTAGAAGCGGAGTCCGACTACGAGCAGTACTTC. Translating gives CATSVEAESDYEQYF.

This clonotype was observed at least ten times. The chain has TRBV7-3 and TRBJ2-5; TRBD1 agrees at 9 bases. The CDR3 spans 17 residues. V gave up 5 bases and J gave up 5 bases; unmatched junction bases: 15. Germline loops: CDR1 SGHTA, CDR2 FQGTGA. The CDR3 DNA is TGTGCCAGCAGCCCAGGACAGGGGCGACCTTCGGGGGAGACCCAGTACTTC. This gives the protein CASSPGQGRPSGETQYF.

This clonotype has ten or more counts. The chain joins TRBV25-1 to TRBJ2-7; D is uncertain. The length of the CDR3 is 13 residues. Trimming removed 3 bases at V and 3 bases at J, with 9 bases between. Germline V gene sequence: CDR1 MGHDK, CDR2 SYGVNS. The CDR3 DNA reads as TGTGCCAGCAGTGACAGTACTTACTACGAGCAGTACTTC. Translating gives CASSDSTYYEQYF.

This clonotype was found many times. V usage is TRBV9 and J usage is TRBJ2-2; TRBD2 agrees at 7 bases. Germline CDR1 reads SGDLS; CDR2 reads YYNGEE. The CDR3 loop spans 17 amino acids. V lost 9 bases to trimming and J lost 1 base; unmatched junction nucleotides: 15. The CDR3 is CATPLTGGGWNTGELFF. The CDR3 DNA reads as TGTGCCACTCCCCTCACGGGGGGAGGATGGAACACCGGGGAGCTGTTTTTT.

The chain employs TRBV20-1 and TRBJ2-5; a possible D gene is TRBD2 (6 bases). V lost 7 bases and J 4 bases, leaving 16 bases between the germline ends. Per germline, CDR1 DFQATT and CDR2 SNEGSKA (reference sequence). The CDR3 is 13 residues long. CDR3 protein: CSERRASAETQYF. The DNA for the CDR3 is TGCAGTGAGAGGAGGGCTAGCGCAGAGACCCAGTACTTC.

This clonotype was seen more than once but under ten times. This chain joins TRBV6-2 or TRBV6-3 and TRBJ2-7, with 10 bases aligning to TRBD2. CDR1 is MNHEY, CDR2 SVGEGT, per germline. The J segment lost 4 bases and the V segment lost 8 bases, leaving 8 bases of the junction unmatched. This CDR3 spans 14 amino acids. The DNA of the CDR3 is TGTGCCAGCCAGCGGGGGGGAGTAGCTTACGAGCAGTACTTC. Residues: CASQRGGVAYEQYF.

This clonotype was counted ten times or more. The chain uses TRBV6-2 or TRBV6-3 and TRBJ2-7, with 9 bases lining up with TRBD2. The germline gives CDR1 MNHEY, CDR2 SVGEGT. The CDR3 consists of 15 residues. J gave up 7 bases and V 2 bases, and 9 bases lay outside the gene matches. The CDR3, as DNA: TGTGCCAGCAGTTACCGACTAGCGGAGAGTGGGGAGCAGTACTTC. Translated, it gives CASSYRLAESGEQYF.

This clonotype came up a few times. The chain joins TRBV12-3 or TRBV12-4 to TRBJ1-1; D gene ambiguous. There are 13 residues in the CDR3. The V end was cut by 2 bases, the J end by 1 base, with 5 bases between. CDR3: CASSLKQNTEAFF. The CDR3 DNA reads TGTGCCAGCAGTTTAAAGCAGAACACTGAAGCTTTCTTT.

The chain is built from TRBV6-1 and TRBJ1-2, with D possibly TRBD1 on 5 matching bases. Germline assignment: CDR1 MNHNS and CDR2 SASEGT. This CDR3 comprises 15 residues. V lost 8 bases to trimming and J lost 5 bases, with 21 bases between them. This CDR3 reads CASEPILRVGYGYTF. In DNA, the CDR3 is TGTGCCAGCGAGCCCATTCTCAGGGTTGGTTATGGCTACACCTTC.

Ten or more counts support this clonotype. This chain joins TRBV24-1 and TRBJ1-5; possible D gene TRBD1, 5 bases. Germline V gene sequence: CDR1 KGHDR, CDR2 SFDVKD. V was cut by 3 bases and J by 7 bases, with 12 bases left in between. The CDR3 sequence is 14 residues long. CDR3 DNA sequence: TGTGCCACCAGTGATACCAGGGCGGGCCAGCCCCAGCATTTT. Amino acids: CATSDTRAGQPQHF.

This clonotype was seen ten or more times. V and J are TRBV24-1 and TRBJ2-7; 10 bases are a match to TRBD1. Germline CDR1 and CDR2: KGHDR and SFDVKD. The CDR3 loop spans 15 amino acids. Germline trimming cut 7 bases from V and 1 base from J; bases unmatched to any gene: 6. Here the CDR3 reads CATRGEDRGSYEQYF. CDR3 nucleotides: TGTGCCACCAGAGGTGAGGACAGGGGGTCCTACGAGCAGTACTTC.

In its sample, this clonotype was seen many times. The J gene is TRBJ1-3, the V gene TRBV18, with a weak D call TRBD1 (6 bases). The CDR3 consists of 20 residues. Trimming shortened V by 7 bases and J by 0 bases, and 28 bases separated the two germline ends. The germline V gene encodes CDR1 KGHSH and CDR2 LQKENI. CDR3 nucleotide sequence: TGTGCCAGCTTTCCCCTATCCGGGACACGCCGCTTCGCCTCTGGAAACACCATATATTTT. As protein: CASFPLSGTRRFASGNTIYF.

The chain is built from TRBV6-1 and TRBJ2-2; no firm D call. This CDR3 comprises 13 residues. Germline loops: CDR1 MNHNS, CDR2 SASEGT. The germline V and J ends were trimmed by 10 bases and 0 bases, with 9 bases remaining between them. In nucleotides, the CDR3 is TGTGCCACCACCAGGACGAACACCGGGGAGCTGTTTTTT. Translation gives CATTRTNTGELFF.

This clonotype was counted at least ten times. This chain links TRBV7-8 with TRBJ2-7; 12 nucleotides agree with TRBD2. Germline V lookup: CDR1 SGHVS, CDR2 FQNEAQ. With V trimmed by 0 bases and J by 7 bases, 4 bases remained unmatched. The CDR3 runs to 15 residues. The CDR3, as DNA: TGTGCCAGCAGCTTAGCGCCTAGCGGGAGGGGTGAGCAGTACTTC. Translation gives CASSLAPSGRGEQYF.

The chain employs TRBV7-9 and TRBJ1-2; D not certain. The germline V gene encodes CDR1 SEHNR and CDR2 FQNEAQ (reference sequence). V shed 5 bases and J shed 2 bases, with 12 bases lying between them. CDR3 length: 14 residues. CDR3 residues: CASSPRMGNYGYTF. Written as DNA, the CDR3 is TGTGCCAGCAGCCCCCGTATGGGCAACTATGGCTACACCTTC.

This chain connects TRBV10-1 to TRBJ2-7, with D perhaps TRBD2 (7 bases). Germline V gene data show CDR1 as WNHNN and CDR2 as SYGVQD (reference sequence). Trimming took off 0 bases at V and 5 bases at J, with 11 bases between the two ends. The CDR3 totals 14 residues. The CDR3 loop reads CASSESGGPNEQYF. For the CDR3, the DNA is TGCGCCAGCAGTGAGTCGGGGGGGCCTAACGAGCAGTACTTC.

This clonotype was observed a single time. V usage is TRBV12-3 or TRBV12-4 and J usage is TRBJ2-7, with TRBD2 as a possible D gene (5 bases). The CDR3 sequence is 14 residues long. The V gene lost 3 bases and the J gene lost 6 bases, with 15 bases spanning the gap. The CDR3 DNA reads as TGTGCCAGCAGTTTCTCCTCGGGTGGGAGCGAGCAGTACTTC. It yields the protein CASSFSSGGSEQYF.

This clonotype was counted ten times or more. The V and J genes are TRBV27 and TRBJ2-5, with D tentatively TRBD1 (5 bases). The germline V gene encodes CDR1 MNHEY and CDR2 SMNVEV (reference sequence). This CDR3 spans 16 amino acids. Trimming left V 5 bases short and J 0 bases short, with 16 bases between. CDR3 bases: TGTGCCAGCAGTGCCGGACGGACAACGTACCAAGAGACCCAGTACTTC. Its protein is CASSAGRTTYQETQYF.

This clonotype was counted many times. The chain employs TRBV9 and TRBJ1-2; D is possibly TRBD1 (5 bases). Germline V CDR1 and CDR2: SGDLS, YYNGEE. This CDR3 contains 16 residues. The germline V and J ends were trimmed by 2 bases and 4 bases, with 18 bases remaining between them. The CDR3 DNA sequence: TGTGCCAGCAGCGTTAAGGAGGGGCCCCCGCCCTATGGCTACACCTTC. Protein sequence: CASSVKEGPPPYGYTF.

This rearrangement joins TRBV11-3 to TRBJ2-5, with 10 nucleotides matching TRBD1. This CDR3 comprises 15 residues. Germline trimming cut 6 bases from V and 6 bases from J; bases unmatched to any gene: 10. The germline CDR1 and CDR2 sequences are SGHNT and YENEEA. The DNA for the CDR3 is TGTGCCAGCAGTTTGGGAGACAGGGGGCGACAGACCCAGTACTTC. Its protein is CASSLGDRGRQTQYF.

This clonotype was seen repeatedly, ten times or more. V and J are TRBV20-1 and TRBJ2-2, with a weak D call TRBD2 (6 bases). The V end lost 3 bases, the J end lost 2 bases, and 13 bases lay between the germline ends. Germline V gene lookup returns CDR1 DFQATT and CDR2 SNEGSKA (reference sequence). This CDR3 is built from 15 residues. CDR3 sequence (DNA): TGCAGTGCTAGGGAGGGGCGCAGAAACACCGGGGAGCTGTTTTTT. This sequence encodes CSAREGRRNTGELFF.

J is TRBJ2-5 and V is TRBV30; D gene ambiguous. The CDR3 covers 12 residues. The V end lost 1 base, the J end lost 3 bases, and 6 bases lay between the germline ends. Per germline, CDR1 GTSNPN and CDR2 SVGIG (reference sequence). The CDR3 is CAWSAPEETQYF. CDR3 bases: TGTGCCTGGAGTGCACCTGAAGAGACCCAGTACTTC. Full variable domain (rest looked up from reference TRBV30 and TRBJ2-5): SQTIHQWPATLVQPVGSPLSLECTVEGTSNPNLYWYRQAAGRGLQLLFYSVGIGQISSEVPQNLSASRPQDRQFILSSKKLLLSDSGFYLCAWSAPEETQYFGPGTRLLVL.

This clonotype came up many times. The chain links TRBV28 to TRBJ1-1; D gene unclear. Germline values: CDR1 MDHEN, CDR2 SYDVKM. The CDR3 length is 13 residues. The V end was cut by 6 bases, the J end by 4 bases, with 12 bases between. The CDR3 is CASSFFGSTEAFF. Written as DNA, the CDR3 is TGTGCCAGCAGCTTTTTCGGTAGCACTGAAGCTTTCTTT.

This clonotype occurred many times. The V gene is TRBV29-1, the J gene TRBJ2-7; TRBD1 is a possible D gene (5 bases). The germline V gene encodes CDR1 SQVTM and CDR2 ANQGSEA. Trimming stripped 7 bases from V and 2 bases from J, with 12 bases between. The CDR3 totals 12 residues. CDR3 in amino acids: CSAMTETYEQYF. The CDR3 DNA is TGCAGCGCAATGACAGAAACCTACGAGCAGTACTTC.